This TCR beta chain was sequenced for a study of blood T cell repertoires in COVID-19. Study at large: Collection of acute and convalescent COVID-19 samples took place in the United States, Italy and Spain.

Germline-derived CDR1 and CDR2 are SGHTA and FQGNSA. Trimming stripped 5 bases from V and 9 bases from J, with 17 bases between. The CDR3 has 13 amino acids. Libraries were prepared by immunoSEQ multiplex PCR; TCRdb keeps only in-frame clonotypes and omits some of them. The repertoire holds 75,000 or so clones, with 88% as singletons. The clonotype was recovered from a man aged 45 to 65 with acute or convalescent COVID-19. The specimen sequenced was peripheral blood. The chain combines TRBV7-2 with TRBJ2-7; D remains ambiguous. Written as DNA, the CDR3 is TGTGCCAGCAGCCCGGAGCGCCCGACGCGGCAGTACTTC. Its protein is CASSPERPTRQYF.